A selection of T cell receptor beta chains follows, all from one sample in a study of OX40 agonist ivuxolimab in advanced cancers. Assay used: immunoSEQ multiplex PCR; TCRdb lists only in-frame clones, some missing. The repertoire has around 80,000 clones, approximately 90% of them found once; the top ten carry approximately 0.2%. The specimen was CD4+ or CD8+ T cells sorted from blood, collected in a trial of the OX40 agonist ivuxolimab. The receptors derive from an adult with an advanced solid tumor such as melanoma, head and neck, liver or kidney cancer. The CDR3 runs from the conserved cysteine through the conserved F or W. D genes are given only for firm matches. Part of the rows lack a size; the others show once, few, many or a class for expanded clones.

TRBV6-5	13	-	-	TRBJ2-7	CASSYGGAGEQYF	TGTGCCAGCAGTTACGGGGGGGCAGGGGAGCAGTACTTC
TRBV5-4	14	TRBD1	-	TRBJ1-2	CASSFDRGGYGYTF	TGTGCCAGCAGCTTTGACAGGGGGGGCTATGGCTACACCTTC
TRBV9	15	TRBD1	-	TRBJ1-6	CASSGGQGGNSPLHF	TGTGCCAGCAGCGGCGGACAGGGAGGAAATTCACCCCTCCACTTT
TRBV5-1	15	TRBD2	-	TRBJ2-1	CASSLAGREGREQFF	TGCGCCAGCAGCTTGGCCGGTCGGGAGGGCCGCGAGCAGTTCTTC
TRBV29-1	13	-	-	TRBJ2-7	CSVSAGGLYEQYF	TGCAGCGTTAGTGCCGGGGGCCTCTACGAGCAGTACTTC
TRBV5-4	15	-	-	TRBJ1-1	CASSSPPQGATEAFF	TGTGCCAGCAGCTCCCCCCCCCAGGGCGCGACTGAAGCTTTCTTT
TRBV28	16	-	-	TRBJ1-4	CASSPSLTGNNEKLFF	TGTGCCAGCAGTCCGTCATTGACAGGAAATAATGAAAAACTGTTTTTT
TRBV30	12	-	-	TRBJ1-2	CAWSGQAGGYTF	TGTGCCTGGAGTGGACAGGCGGGGGGCTACACCTTC
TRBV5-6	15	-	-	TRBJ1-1	CASSLVRGGRTEAFF	TGTGCCAGCAGCTTGGTGAGGGGCGGAAGGACTGAAGCTTTCTTT
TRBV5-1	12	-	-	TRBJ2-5	CASSLFRETQYF	TGCGCCAGCAGCTTGTTCCGGGAGACCCAGTACTTC
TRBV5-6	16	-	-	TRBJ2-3	CASSQKGGPYPDTQYF	TGTGCCAGCAGTCAGAAGGGGGGGCCTTATCCAGATACGCAGTATTTT
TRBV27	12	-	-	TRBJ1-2	CASRSTVYGYTF	TGTGCCAGCAGATCGACAGTCTATGGCTACACCTTC
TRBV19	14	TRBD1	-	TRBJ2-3	CASSSTGAGDTQYF	TGTGCCAGTAGTTCGACAGGGGCCGGGGATACGCAGTATTTT
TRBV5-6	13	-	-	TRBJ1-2	CASRRAPKGGYTF	TGTGCCAGCAGGCGGGCGCCGAAGGGAGGCTACACCTTC
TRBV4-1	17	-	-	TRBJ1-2	CASSLLAGTQVAYGYTF	TGCGCCAGCAGCCTACTCGCCGGGACCCAAGTGGCCTATGGCTACACCTTC
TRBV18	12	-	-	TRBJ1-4	CASSPRNEKLFF	TGTGCCAGCTCACCAAGAAATGAAAAACTGTTTTTT
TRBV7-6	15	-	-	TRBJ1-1	CASSLYPGMNTEAFF	TGTGCCAGCAGCTTGTATCCGGGCATGAACACTGAAGCTTTCTTT
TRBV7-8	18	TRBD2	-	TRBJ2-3	CASSLRLAGGPKTDTQYF	TGTGCCAGCAGCTTAAGGCTAGCGGGAGGGCCGAAGACAGATACGCAGTATTTT
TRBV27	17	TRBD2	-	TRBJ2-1	CASSWNSGGSSYNEQFF	TGTGCCAGCAGTTGGAATAGCGGGGGGAGCTCCTACAATGAGCAGTTCTTC
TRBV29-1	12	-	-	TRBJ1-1	CSVEEGNTEAFF	TGCAGCGTTGAAGAGGGAAACACTGAAGCTTTCTTT
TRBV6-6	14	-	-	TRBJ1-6	CASWMGAYNSPLHF	TGTGCCAGCTGGATGGGCGCCTATAATTCACCCCTCCACTTT
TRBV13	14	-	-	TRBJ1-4	CASSLGPANEKLFF	TGTGCCAGCAGCCTGGGACCGGCGAATGAAAAACTGTTTTTT
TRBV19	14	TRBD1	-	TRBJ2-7	CASSRGTGAYEQYF	TGTGCCAGCAGCCGCGGGACAGGGGCCTACGAGCAGTACTTC
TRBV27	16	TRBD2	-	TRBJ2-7	CASSPRLAGGPYEQYF	TGTGCCAGCAGTCCACGACTAGCGGGAGGGCCTTACGAGCAGTACTTC
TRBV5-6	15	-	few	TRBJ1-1	CASSLVTTGWTEAFF	TGTGCCAGCAGCTTGGTCACAACAGGGTGGACTGAAGCTTTCTTT
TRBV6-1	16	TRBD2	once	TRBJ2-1	CASSKGLAGYYNEQFF	TGTGCCAGCAGTAAAGGACTAGCGGGATATTACAATGAGCAGTTCTTC
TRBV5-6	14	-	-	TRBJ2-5	CASSLGTVQETQYF	TGTGCCAGCAGCTTGGGGACAGTCCAAGAGACCCAGTACTTC
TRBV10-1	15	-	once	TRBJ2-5	CASSESFGQEETQYF	TGCGCCAGCAGTGAGTCCTTCGGGCAGGAAGAGACCCAGTACTTC
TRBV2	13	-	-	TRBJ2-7	CASRREALYEQYF	TGTGCCAGCAGGCGGGAAGCCCTCTACGAGCAGTACTTC
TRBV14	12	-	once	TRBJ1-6	CASSPGSSPLHF	TGTGCCAGCAGTCCAGGGAGTTCACCCCTCCACTTT
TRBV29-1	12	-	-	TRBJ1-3	CSAGWTGNTIYF	TGCAGCGCGGGGTGGACTGGAAACACCATATATTTT
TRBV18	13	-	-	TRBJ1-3	CASSSGVGNTIYF	TGTGCCAGCTCGTCAGGGGTCGGAAACACCATATATTTT
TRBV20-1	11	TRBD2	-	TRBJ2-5	CSARGEETQYF	TGCAGTGCGCGGGGGGAAGAGACCCAGTACTTC
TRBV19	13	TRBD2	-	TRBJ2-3	CASSGSFGDTQYF	TGTGCTTCAAGCGGGAGTTTCGGGGATACGCAGTATTTT
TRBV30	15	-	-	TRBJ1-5	CAWKPQGYSNQPQHF	TGTGCCTGGAAGCCTCAGGGGTATAGCAATCAGCCCCAGCATTTT
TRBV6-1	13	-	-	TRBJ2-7	CASSVRQFYEQYF	TGTGCCAGCAGTGTTCGACAGTTCTACGAGCAGTACTTC
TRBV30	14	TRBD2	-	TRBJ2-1	CAWSVVLTSGEQFF	TGTGCCTGGAGCGTAGTGTTGACTAGCGGTGAGCAGTTCTTC
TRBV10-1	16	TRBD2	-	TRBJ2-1	CASSKRTGLALNEQFF	TGCGCCAGCAGTAAACGAACGGGACTAGCCCTCAATGAGCAGTTCTTC
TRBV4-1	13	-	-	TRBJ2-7	CASSQDSYYEQYF	TGCGCCAGCAGCCAAGACAGCTACTACGAGCAGTACTTC
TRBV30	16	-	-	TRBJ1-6	CAWSEPWGIGNSPLHF	TGTGCCTGGAGTGAACCGTGGGGGATCGGTAATTCACCCCTCCACTTT
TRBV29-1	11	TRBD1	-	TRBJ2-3	CSVDPDRAQYF	TGCAGCGTCGATCCCGACAGGGCGCAGTATTTT
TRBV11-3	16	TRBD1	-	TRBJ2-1	CASSLGDRAVYNEQFF	TGTGCCAGCAGCCTAGGAGACAGGGCTGTCTACAATGAGCAGTTCTTC
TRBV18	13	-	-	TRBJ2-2	CASSPLDTGELFF	TGTGCCAGCTCCCCCCTCGACACCGGGGAGCTGTTTTTT
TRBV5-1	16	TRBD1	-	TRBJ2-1	CASAASGTGYYNEQFF	TGCGCCAGCGCGGCCTCCGGGACAGGGTACTACAATGAGCAGTTCTTC
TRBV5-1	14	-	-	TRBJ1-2	CASSHAGTIYGYTF	TGCGCCAGCAGCCATGCCGGGACAATCTATGGCTACACCTTC
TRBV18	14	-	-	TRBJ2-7	CASSPSQGSYEQYF	TGTGCCAGCTCACCGTCCCAGGGTTCCTACGAGCAGTACTTC
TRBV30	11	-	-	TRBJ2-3	CAWAMSDTQYF	TGTGCCTGGGCCATGTCAGATACGCAGTATTTT
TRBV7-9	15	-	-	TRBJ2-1	CASSPPFRIGNEQFF	TGTGCCAGCAGCCCCCCTTTTCGCATCGGCAATGAGCAGTTCTTC
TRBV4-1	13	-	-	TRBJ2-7	CASSQEWGYEQYF	TGCGCCAGCAGCCAAGAGTGGGGCTACGAGCAGTACTTC
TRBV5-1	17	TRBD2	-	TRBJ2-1	CASSLGTSGSLYNEQFF	TGCGCCAGCAGCTTAGGGACTAGCGGGAGTCTTTACAATGAGCAGTTCTTC